The clone carrying this T cell receptor beta chain was seen a single time. V lost 5 bases and J lost 5; bases outside the gene matches: 10. Per the germline V gene, CDR1 is MNHEY and CDR2 is SMNVEV (reference sequence). There are 15 residues in the CDR3. This specimen comes from a study of cytomegalovirus exposure and HLA in healthy donors. The repertoire was sequenced with immunoSEQ multiplex PCR; TCRdb's copy has only in-frame clones and lacks some. The data hold over 200,000 clones, with around four fifths observed a single time. This TCR was recovered from a woman in her 30s in good health and CMV-seropositive. Input material: PBMCs. The J gene is TRBJ1-2, the V gene TRBV27, with 8 bases fitting TRBD1. CDR3 sequence reads: CASSPRQGKNYGYTF. For the CDR3, the DNA is TGTGCCAGCAGTCCGCGACAGGGGAAGAATTATGGCTACACCTTC.